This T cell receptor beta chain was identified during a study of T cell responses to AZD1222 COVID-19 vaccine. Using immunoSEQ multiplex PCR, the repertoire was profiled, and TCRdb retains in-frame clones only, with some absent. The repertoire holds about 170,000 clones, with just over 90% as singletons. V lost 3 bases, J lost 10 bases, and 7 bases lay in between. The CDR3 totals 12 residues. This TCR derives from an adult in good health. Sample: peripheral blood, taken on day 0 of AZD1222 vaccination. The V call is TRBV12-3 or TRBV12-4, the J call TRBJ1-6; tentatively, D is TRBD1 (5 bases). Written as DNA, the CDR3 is TGTGCCAGCAGTTTGGGGGTATCACCCCTCCACTTT. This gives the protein CASSLGVSPLHF.